These 27 T cell receptor beta chains were all obtained from the same sample, sequenced in a study. TCRdb passed the 5' RACE reads through MiXCR, listing each CDR3 protein once. The sample shows approximately 37,000 distinct CDR3 sequences, approximately 20% of them seen only once. The sequencing sample was made of naive CD4+ T cells sorted from a lymph node. The subset here: naive CD4+ T cells, CD4+CD45RA+CD25-. The receptors originated from a female donor with breast cancer.

Concerning this clonotype: Sequence at one end of the junction differs from germline and may be a read error. The genes are TRBV6-5 and TRBJ1-2; no firm D call. The germline V gene has CDR1 MNHEY and CDR2 SVGAGI. CDR3 size: 19 residues. Written as DNA, the CDR3 is TGTGCCAGCAGTTACTCGGTCTGGCAGCCCTTCTTTGAAAACTACGGCTACACCTTC. Its protein product is CASSYSVWQPFFENYGYTF.

This clonotype was recorded a few times. The V call is TRBV7-2, the J call TRBJ2-7; D gene uncertain. Trimming removed 1 base from V and 0 bases from J, with 13 bases in between. The CDR3 extends over 16 amino acids. Germline V gene data show CDR1 as SGHTA and CDR2 as FQGNSA. The CDR3 nucleotides read TGTGCCAGCAGCTTAGTAGCAGGATCCAGCTCCTACGAGCAGTACTTC. Translation: CASSLVAGSSSYEQYF.

This clonotype showed up just a few times. The V call is TRBV12-3 or TRBV12-4, the J call TRBJ2-1; maybe TRBD2 (6 bases). The CDR3 runs 14 residues. Deletions cut 6 bases from V and 3 bases from J, with 12 bases between. CDR3 region: CASRPGTGYNEQFF. CDR3 DNA sequence: TGTGCCAGCAGACCCGGGACTGGCTACAATGAGCAGTTCTTC.

This clonotype was counted at least ten times. V usage is TRBV11-2 and J usage is TRBJ1-1, with D tentatively TRBD1 (5 bases). The germline CDR1 and CDR2 sequences are SGHAT and FQNNGV. This CDR3 region has 15 residues. Deletions cut 1 base from V and 4 bases from J, with 13 bases between. CDR3 residues: CASSLGAGRVTEAFF. For the CDR3, the DNA is TGTGCCAGCAGCTTAGGTGCAGGGAGGGTCACTGAAGCTTTCTTT.

This clonotype was found a few times. The chain combines TRBV5-1 with TRBJ2-2; 7 bases are shared with TRBD1. V gave up 4 bases and J gave up 2 bases; unmatched junction bases: 8. Per the germline V gene, CDR1 is SGHRS and CDR2 is YFSETQ. The CDR3 runs to 16 residues. The CDR3 region has the DNA TGCGCCAGCAGCCCATTGACAGGGATCAACACCGGGGAGCTGTTTTTT. Protein: CASSPLTGINTGELFF.

Only a few counts were recorded for this clonotype. Since the CDR3 does not end with the conserved phenylalanine or tryptophan, this likely comes from a read error. The J gene is TRBJ1-1, the V gene TRBV7-6, with a possible D match to TRBD1 (6 bases). V was cut by 5 bases and J by 1 base, with 8 bases left in between. This CDR3 spans 13 amino acids. CDR1 and CDR2 from the germline V gene are SGHVS and FNYEAQ. CDR3 coding DNA: TGTGCCAGCAGCGCACAGGGGAACACTGAAGCTTTCCTT. Its translation: CASSAQGNTEAFL.

This clonotype was counted only a few times. A much larger clone is a single base away; this may be a read error. The V call is TRBV6-5, the J call TRBJ1-1, with D possibly TRBD1 on 6 matching bases. This CDR3 is built from 15 residues. Germline-derived CDR1 and CDR2 are MNHEY and SVGAGI. Trimming took off 0 bases at V and 6 bases at J, with 14 bases between the two ends. The CDR3 DNA is TGTGCCAGCAGTTACTCGAGAGGGGGAAGATCTGAAGCTTTCTTT. Its translation: CASSYSRGGRSEAFF.

With respect to this clonotype: A much more abundant neighbour one base away suggests this may be a read error. The V gene is TRBV7-8, the J gene TRBJ1-1; D is unresolved. Germline values: CDR1 SGHVS, CDR2 FQNEAQ. CDR3 length equals 13 residues. CDR3 region: CASSLAQDLEALF. CDR3 sequence (DNA): TGTGCCAGCAGCTTAGCGCAGGATCTTGAAGCTCTCTTT. Full variable domain (remainder filled in from reference TRBV7-8 and TRBJ1-1): GAGVSQSPRYKVAKRGQDVALRCDPISGHVSLFWYQQALGQGPEFLTYFQNEAQLDKSGLPSDRFFAERPEGSVSTLKIQRTQQEDSAVYLCASSLAQDLEALFGQGTRLTVV.

This clonotype was seen only a few times. The J gene is TRBJ2-5, the V gene TRBV20-1; possibly TRBD2 for D (5 bases). Germline lookup yields CDR1 DFQATT and CDR2 SNEGSKA (reference sequence). CDR3 length: 14 amino acids. V was cut by 2 bases and J by 2 bases, with 12 bases left in between. CDR3 region: CSARQDWDQETQYF. CDR3 nucleotide sequence: TGCAGTGCTAGACAGGACTGGGATCAAGAGACCCAGTACTTC.

The chain carries TRBV28 and TRBJ2-2, with a possible D match to TRBD1 (5 bases). The V and J ends lost 5 bases and 5 bases respectively, with 9 bases between them. This CDR3 spans 13 amino acids. Germline V gene data show CDR1 as MDHEN and CDR2 as SYDVKM. The CDR3 spells CASSRQTTGELFF. The CDR3 DNA sequence: TGTGCCAGCAGTCGACAGACGACCGGGGAGCTGTTTTTT.

For this clonotype: Sequence at one end of the junction differs from germline and may be a read error. The genes are TRBV7-3 and TRBJ1-5; D unclear. This CDR3 is built from 13 residues. Germline V gene data show CDR1 as SGHTA and CDR2 as FQGTGA. The CDR3 coding sequence is TGTGCCAGCAGCTTAAGTGGCAATCAGCCCCTGCATTTT. It is translated as CASSLSGNQPLHF.

This clonotype turned up a few times. The chain couples TRBV18 to TRBJ1-1; no clear D gene. V shed 4 bases and J shed 2 bases, with 5 bases lying between them. Germline lookup yields CDR1 KGHSH and CDR2 LQKENI. The CDR3 runs 12 residues. The DNA of the CDR3 is TGTGCCAGCTCACTGGATAACACTGAAGCTTTCTTT. Residues: CASSLDNTEAFF.

This clonotype was observed a handful of times. The chain couples TRBV5-6 to TRBJ2-1; D gene unclear. The germline CDR1 and CDR2 sequences are SGHDT and YYEEEE. With 4 bases removed from V and 8 bases from J, the gap between germline ends came to 10 bases. There are 12 residues in the CDR3. The DNA of the CDR3 is TGTGCCAGCAGCGGCTTTTCGGATGAGCAGTTCTTC. Protein: CASSGFSDEQFF.

The chain uses TRBV11-3 and TRBJ2-3, with D perhaps assigned TRBD1 or TRBD2 (5 bases each). Germline CDR1 SGHNT, CDR2 YENEEA. Trimming removed 5 bases at V and 3 bases at J, with 15 bases between. CDR3 length: 15 amino acids. The CDR3 DNA sequence: TGTGCCAGCAGCCCGCGAAGGGGAGCGACAGATACGCAGTATTTT. The encoded protein is CASSPRRGATDTQYF.

This clonotype occurred a few times. The CDR3 nucleotides read TGCGCCAGCAGCTTGAACAGGGGGGGCACCGGGGAGCTGTTTTTT. Protein product: CASSLNRGGTGELFF. The genes are TRBV5-1 and TRBJ2-2, with a tentative D call TRBD1 (8 bases). CDR1 is SGHRS and CDR2 is YFSETQ in the germline V gene. V lost 1 base and J lost 4, with 11 bases in between. The CDR3 is 15 residues long.

The chain uses TRBV4-2 and TRBJ2-7; the match to TRBD1 covers 9 bases. The CDR3 consists of 14 residues. Germline trimming cut 4 bases from V and 10 bases from J; bases unmatched to any gene: 11. Germline V CDR1 and CDR2: LGHNA, YNFKEQ. CDR3 DNA: TGTGCCAGCAGCCTCCGGGACAGGGATGCGGAACAGTACTTC. This sequence encodes CASSLRDRDAEQYF.

In its sample, this clonotype was seen many times. The chain uses TRBV9 and TRBJ2-3; TRBD2 matches 11 bases. The J segment lost 3 bases and the V segment lost 2 bases, leaving 2 bases of the junction unmatched. Per the germline V gene, CDR1 is SGDLS and CDR2 is YYNGEE. There are 15 residues in the CDR3. As DNA, the CDR3 is TGTGCCAGCAGCGTCCTAGCGGGAGGAACAGATACGCAGTATTTT. Amino acid sequence: CASSVLAGGTDTQYF.

This clonotype came up many times. The CDR3 nucleotides are TGTGCCAGCAGCCAAACTCGACAAGAGACCCAGTACTTC. Encoded protein: CASSQTRQETQYF. This chain links TRBV4-2 with TRBJ2-5; D remains unclear. The length of the CDR3 is 13 residues. Germline V gives CDR1 LGHNA, CDR2 YNFKEQ. V lost 2 bases to trimming and J lost 2 bases, with 6 bases between them.

At least ten counts were recorded for this clonotype. The DNA of the CDR3 is TGCAGCGTTTCGGGGGAAGTAACTAATGAAAAACTGTTTTTT. It encodes CSVSGEVTNEKLFF. This rearrangement joins TRBV29-1 to TRBJ1-4, with D maybe TRBD1 (5 bases). V dropped 5 bases and J dropped 1 base, with 11 bases sitting between them. Germline lookup yields CDR1 SQVTM and CDR2 ANQGSEA. CDR3 size: 14 residues.

The sample holds a few counts of this clonotype. V is TRBV9 and J is TRBJ1-1; D gene uncertain. CDR1 is SGDLS, CDR2 YYNGEE, per germline. Trimming left V 4 bases short and J 1 base short, with 14 bases between. The CDR3 covers 15 residues. The CDR3 DNA follows: TGTGCCAGCAGCCCTTCCCCATATGGGAACACTGAAGCTTTCTTT. As protein: CASSPSPYGNTEAFF.

The chain has TRBV5-1 and TRBJ1-1, with 11 bases lining up with TRBD1. Germline CDR1 SGHRS, CDR2 YFSETQ. This CDR3 comprises 14 residues. V shed 4 bases and J 5 bases; nucleotides not matched to a gene: 4. The CDR3 DNA reads TGCGCCAGCAGCCGGGACAGGGGGAATACTGAAGCTTTCTTT. Encoded protein: CASSRDRGNTEAFF. Full variable domain (outside the CDR3, taken from reference TRBV5-1 and TRBJ1-1): KAGVTQTPRYLIKTRGQQVTLSCSPISGHRSVSWYQQTPGQGLQFLFEYFSETQRNKGNFPGRFSGRQFSNSRSEMNVSTLELGDSALYLCASSRDRGNTEAFFGQGTRLTVV.

On this clonotype: Since a much larger clone is just one base distant, this may be a read error. The rearrangement links TRBV7-2 to TRBJ2-3; the D call may be TRBD1 or TRBD2 (6 bases each). The germline V gene encodes CDR1 SGHTA and CDR2 FQGNSA. This CDR3 contains 15 residues. V lost 5 bases to trimming and J lost 6 bases, with 18 bases between them. In DNA form, the CDR3 reads TGTGCCAGCAGCCTGGGACTCCTGCAGGGGGATACGCAGTATTTT. Amino acids: CASSLGLLQGDTQYF.

About this clonotype: The junction shows a germline mismatch at one end, possibly a read error. The CDR3 region is CGARRRGNQPQHF. In DNA, the CDR3 is TGCGGTGCTAGACGGAGAGGAAATCAGCCCCAGCATTTT. The chain has TRBV20-1 and TRBJ1-5; no definite D call. CDR1 and CDR2 (germline): DFQATT, SNEGSKA (reference sequence). CDR3 length: 13 amino acids.

As regards this clonotype: Just one base apart from a much larger clone, this may be a read error. This chain links TRBV6-5 with TRBJ2-5, with 8 nucleotides matching TRBD2. The junction had 14 bases not matched to a gene; V was cut back by 5 bases and J by 3 bases. Germline assignment: CDR1 MNHEY and CDR2 SVGAGI. This CDR3 contains 17 residues. For the CDR3, the DNA is TGTGCCAGCAGTGTGGGACTAGGGAGAGGAAGAAAAGAGACCCAGTACTTC. It translates to CASSVGLGRGRKETQYF.

In its sample, this clonotype was seen a few times. The chain is built from TRBV7-2 and TRBJ1-6; TRBD1 is a possible D gene (6 bases). CDR3 length: 13 amino acids. The V end lost 4 bases, the J end lost 15 bases, and 16 bases lay between the germline ends. Germline V gives CDR1 SGHTA, CDR2 FQGNSA. The DNA for the CDR3 is TGTGCCAGCAGCTCCCAAACAGGGAGTCACCTCCACTTT. Its translation is CASSSQTGSHLHF. Using reference TRBV7-2 and TRBJ1-6 for the parts outside the CDR3, the full variable domain is GAGVSQSPSNKVTEKGKDVELRCDPISGHTALYWYRQSLGQGLEFLIYFQGNSAPDKSGLPSDRFSAERTGGSVSTLTIQRTQQEDSAVYLCASSSQTGSHLHFGNGTRLTVT.

This clonotype was counted at least ten times. The chain employs TRBV4-2 and TRBJ2-1, with 7 bases aligning to TRBD1. The CDR3 loop spans 13 amino acids. Germline loops: CDR1 LGHNA, CDR2 YNFKEQ. The trim removed 3 bases at V and 7 bases at J, leaving 3 bases unmatched. DNA of the CDR3: TGTGCCAGCAGCCACCCCAGGGGGAATGAGCAGTTCTTC. The encoded protein is CASSHPRGNEQFF.

This sequence joins TRBV30 and TRBJ1-5; 10 positions match TRBD1. Germline V gene lookup returns CDR1 GTSNPN and CDR2 SVGIG (reference sequence). The V segment lost 1 base and the J segment 9 bases; nucleotides outside the gene matches: 9. This CDR3 comprises 15 residues. CDR3 DNA sequence: TGTGCCTGGAGTGACGGACAGGGGGAGGCTCGGCCCCAGCATTTT. Protein sequence: CAWSDGQGEARPQHF. The full variable domain, with the rest looked up from reference TRBV30 and TRBJ1-5, is SQTIHQWPATLVQPVGSPLSLECTVEGTSNPNLYWYRQAAGRGLQLLFYSVGIGQISSEVPQNLSASRPQDRQFILSSKKLLLSDSGFYLCAWSDGQGEARPQHFGDGTRLSIL.